One sample yielded the 31 T cell receptor beta chains listed below, sequenced in a study of monozygotic twins with inflammatory bowel disease. TCRdb re-called the 5' RACE reads, yielding one record per CDR3 amino acid sequence without DNA. Reported are around 450,000 distinct CDR3 sequences; the ten largest clones contain 2.4%. The specimen sequenced was blood. The receptors here all came from a human donor with ulcerative colitis or Crohn's disease, or a healthy co-twin of an affected twin (not recorded which).

This chain uses TRBV7-6 with TRBJ2-1. CDR1 is SGHVS, CDR2 FNYEAQ, per germline. There are 13 residues in the CDR3. The CDR3 is CASSFSPSNEQFF. Variable domain in full (rest from reference TRBV7-6 and TRBJ2-1): GAGVSQSPRYKVTKRGQDVALRCDPISGHVSLYWYRQALGQGPEFLTYFNYEAQQDKSGLPNDRFSAERPEGSISTLTIQRTEQRDSAMYRCASSFSPSNEQFFGPGTRLTVL.

The gene calls are TRBV7-2 and TRBJ1-1; absent DNA, TCRdb's TRBD1 call cannot be checked. This CDR3 is built from 14 residues. Germline V CDR1 and CDR2: SGHTA, FQGNSA. CDR3 protein: CASSLAGTDTEAFF.

The V and J genes are TRBV6-5 and TRBJ2-1; TCRdb indicates TRBD2, and absent DNA this call remains unverified. CDR3 size: 18 residues. Germline values: CDR1 MNHEY, CDR2 SVGAGI. The CDR3: CASRPGQAELAGYNEQFF.

The chain is built from TRBV25-1 and TRBJ2-1; the D call from TCRdb, TRBD2, cannot be confirmed without DNA. Germline V gives CDR1 MGHDK, CDR2 SYGVNS. The CDR3 length is 19 residues. CDR3 sequence: CASSPSGLIQREVYNEQFF. Filled out from reference TRBV25-1 and TRBJ2-1, the complete variable domain reads EADIYQTPRYLVIGTGKKITLECSQTMGHDKMYWYQQDPGMELHLIHYSYGVNSTEKGDLSSESTVSRIRTEHFPLTLESARPSHTSQYLCASSPSGLIQREVYNEQFFGPGTRLTVL.

The chain is built from TRBV4-2 and TRBJ1-3; TCRdb's assignment of TRBD1 cannot be checked, as there is no DNA. The CDR3 has 20 amino acids. The germline V gene has CDR1 LGHNA and CDR2 YNFKEQ. The CDR3 sequence is CASSPNPGTGDPRAGNTIYF.

The CDR3 sequence is CASSLASWAPEETQYF. This rearrangement joins TRBV5-4 to TRBJ2-5; TCRdb indicates TRBD1, and absent DNA this call remains unverified. There are 16 residues in the CDR3. Germline V lookup: CDR1 SGHNT, CDR2 YYREEE (reference sequence).

This chain joins TRBV18 and TRBJ2-2; TCRdb indicates TRBD1, and absent DNA this call remains unverified. In germline, CDR1 is KGHSH, CDR2 LQKENI. The CDR3 length is 17 residues. The chain's CDR3 is CASSSERQGAFGGELFF.

The rearrangement joins TRBV10-2 to TRBJ2-5; TCRdb calls TRBD2, which cannot be checked without DNA. This CDR3 region has 13 residues. Germline CDR1 and CDR2: WSHSY and SAAADI. The CDR3 sequence: CASMRGAGETQYF.

This CDR3 reads CSARVSGNQPQHF. V and J are TRBV20-1 and TRBJ1-5. Looked up from germline, CDR1 is DFQATT and CDR2 is SNEGSKA (reference sequence). CDR3 length: 13 amino acids.

The gene calls are TRBV12-3 or TRBV12-4 and TRBJ1-5; TCRdb selects TRBD1, and the lack of DNA leaves this call unchecked. The length of the CDR3 is 17 residues. CDR3: CASSPRRGLNSNQPQHF.

J is TRBJ2-1 and V is TRBV18; lacking DNA, the TRBD2 call made by TCRdb goes unchecked. Germline V lookup: CDR1 KGHSH, CDR2 LQKENI. The CDR3 covers 16 residues. CDR3 amino acids: CAGSLTSGSSYNEQFF.

The CDR3 loop is CASSPKTTGNHEQFF. This chain uses TRBV6-1 with TRBJ2-1; there is no DNA to check the TCRdb D call of TRBD1. CDR1 and CDR2 from the germline V gene are MNHNS and SASEGT. This CDR3 has 15 amino acids.

J is TRBJ2-3 and V is TRBV7-2; TCRdb indicates TRBD2, and absent DNA this call remains unverified. This CDR3 contains 14 residues. In germline, CDR1 is SGHTA, CDR2 FQGNSA. CDR3 sequence reads: CASSPGRTPGTQYF.

V and J are TRBV7-2 and TRBJ1-4. This CDR3 spans 14 amino acids. Germline lookup yields CDR1 SGHTA and CDR2 FQGNSA. CDR3 region: CASSLAPQLEKLFF.

The chain joins TRBV9 to TRBJ2-1; TCRdb proposes TRBD2, but this gene call is untestable without DNA. This CDR3 is built from 17 residues. Germline assignment: CDR1 SGDLS and CDR2 YYNGEE. CDR3 sequence: CASSERTSGGAGNEQFF.

The gene calls are TRBV19 and TRBJ2-1; TCRdb selects TRBD1, and the lack of DNA leaves this call unchecked. Germline assignment: CDR1 LNHDA and CDR2 SQIVND (reference sequence). The CDR3 runs 15 residues. CDR3 protein: CASKNQGTAYNEQFF.

The V call is TRBV20-1, the J call TRBJ2-1; lacking DNA, the TRBD2 call made by TCRdb goes unchecked. The germline V gene has CDR1 DFQATT and CDR2 SNEGSKA (reference sequence). The CDR3 length is 14 residues. This CDR3 reads CSAPGLASYNEQFF.

The J gene is TRBJ2-5, the V gene TRBV6-1; TCRdb selects TRBD2, and the lack of DNA leaves this call unchecked. The CDR3 length is 14 residues. The germline CDR1 and CDR2 sequences are MNHNS and SASEGT. CDR3 in amino acids: CASSAPPYQETQYF.

This chain's CDR3 is CASSWWGDLEDEQFF. This rearrangement joins TRBV5-1 to TRBJ2-1; without DNA, the TCRdb call of TRBD2 cannot be checked. CDR3 length equals 15 residues. Germline assignment: CDR1 SGHRS and CDR2 YFSETQ. Filled out from reference TRBV5-1 and TRBJ2-1, the complete variable domain reads KAGVTQTPRYLIKTRGQQVTLSCSPISGHRSVSWYQQTPGQGLQFLFEYFSETQRNKGNFPGRFSGRQFSNSRSEMNVSTLELGDSALYLCASSWWGDLEDEQFFGPGTRLTVL.

The chain joins TRBV7-2 to TRBJ2-2; TCRdb's D call, TRBD2, is unchecked because there is no DNA. The CDR3 consists of 13 residues. Germline CDR1 is SGHTA and CDR2 is FQGNSA. The CDR3 reads CATRTSGTGELFF.

J is TRBJ2-7 and V is TRBV5-1; absent DNA, TCRdb's TRBD1 call cannot be checked. Germline loops: CDR1 SGHRS, CDR2 YFSETQ. The CDR3 runs 15 residues. CDR3: CASSLEGTGPYEQYF. The whole variable domain, remainder taken from reference TRBV5-1 and TRBJ2-7, is KAGVTQTPRYLIKTRGQQVTLSCSPISGHRSVSWYQQTPGQGLQFLFEYFSETQRNKGNFPGRFSGRQFSNSRSEMNVSTLELGDSALYLCASSLEGTGPYEQYFGPGTRLTVT.

The rearrangement joins TRBV7-6 to TRBJ2-1; TCRdb indicates TRBD2, and absent DNA this call remains unverified. Germline CDR1 and CDR2: SGHVS and FNYEAQ. The CDR3 is 16 amino acids. CDR3 sequence: CASSLEPAGVHNEQFF.

The chain employs TRBV19 and TRBJ1-1. CDR3 length equals 15 residues. Germline CDR1 LNHDA, CDR2 SQIVND (reference sequence). CDR3 loop: CASSLFGGANTEAFF.

The chain employs TRBV11-2 and TRBJ2-3; the TCRdb call, TRBD1, lacks DNA for checking. Germline lookup yields CDR1 SGHAT and CDR2 FQNNGV. The CDR3 runs 16 residues. The chain's CDR3 is CASSSGQGARTDTQYF.

V is TRBV6-5 and J is TRBJ2-7. Per germline, CDR1 MNHEY and CDR2 SVGAGI. The CDR3 contains 13 residues. Here the CDR3 reads CASSYGVKYEQYF.

CDR3 residues: CATGQTHDEKLFF. The V and J genes are TRBV12-3 or TRBV12-4 and TRBJ1-4; there is no DNA to check the TCRdb D call of TRBD1. The CDR3 totals 13 residues.

The V and J genes are TRBV10-3 and TRBJ2-1; absent DNA, TCRdb's TRBD2 call cannot be checked. CDR3 size: 14 residues. CDR1 is ENHRY, CDR2 SYGVKD, per germline. CDR3 sequence: CATLGSSGRDEQFF.

The chain employs TRBV14 and TRBJ2-7. Germline V gives CDR1 SGHDN, CDR2 FVKESK. The CDR3 totals 12 residues. This chain's CDR3 is CASSQFVYEQYF.

This chain uses TRBV7-2 with TRBJ2-6; with no DNA, the TCRdb D assignment of TRBD1 cannot be verified. This CDR3 comprises 18 residues. Germline CDR1 and CDR2: SGHTA and FQGNSA. The CDR3 region is CASSLAGGGISGANVLTF.

The rearrangement joins TRBV2 to TRBJ1-5; with no DNA, the TCRdb D assignment of TRBD1 cannot be verified. Germline CDR1 reads SNHLY; CDR2 reads FYNNEI. The CDR3 extends over 16 amino acids. The CDR3 spells CASSEEAGQPNQPQHF.

The chain recombines TRBV5-6 with TRBJ2-1; TCRdb proposes TRBD2, but this gene call is untestable without DNA. Germline V CDR1 and CDR2: SGHDT, YYEEEE. The CDR3 extends over 17 amino acids. CDR3 sequence: CASSWRTSGRSYNEQFF.